The source of this T cell receptor (beta chain) is a study of cytomegalovirus exposure and HLA in healthy donors. Study-wide results and caveats: Indistinguishability led to the exclusion of some V segments, TRBV6-2 and TRBV6-3 included. Clonal expansion was found to be greater in HLA-associated TCR beta chains than in equally common others in a later analysis. In a later analysis, DRB1 alleles had the most associated TCRs; HLA-C alleles the fewest.

Both 60 Vbeta primers and 13 Jbeta primers went into the PCR. Some clones are missing from TCRdb's copy, which holds only in-frame ones; the method was immunoSEQ multiplex PCR. Among roughly 49,000 clones listed, approximately 85% were seen once. Germline V gene sequence: CDR1 SGHVS, CDR2 FQNEAQ. After removal of 1 base from V and 15 bases from J, the junction contained 17 bases not matched to a gene. The CDR3 loop spans 16 amino acids. For this clone: Its antigen is unidentified.

The chain couples TRBV7-8 to TRBJ2-1, with 8 bases aligning to TRBD1. The source of this sequence is a boy younger than 18 in good health and CMV-seropositive. Sequenced material: PBMCs. CDR3 DNA sequence: TGTGCCAGCAGCTTAGGGGACAGGCGATCCTCAATGAGCTCGTTCTTC. This translates into CASSLGDRRSSMSSFF.